The sample holds a few counts of the clone carrying this TCR beta chain. This sample is drawn from a study of technical replicates of blood from a few donors. The CDR3 covers 15 residues. The germline gives CDR1 SNHLY, CDR2 FYNNEI. V dropped 7 bases and J dropped 0; count of bases not matched to a gene: 6. Using immunoSEQ multiplex PCR, the repertoire was profiled, and TCRdb retains in-frame clones only, with some absent. The sample yields 60,000 to 95,000 clones, around 92% seen once. The sample consisted of T cells isolated from PBMCs. This TCR came from a human donor in good health. Some clones in this sample may be carry-over from other donors' samples. The rearrangement joins TRBV2 to TRBJ1-5; 7 bases are shared with TRBD1. The CDR3: CASKGTEHSNQPQHF. The CDR3 DNA sequence: TGTGCCAGCAAGGGGACAGAACATAGCAATCAGCCCCAGCATTTT.